This T cell receptor beta chain was sequenced during a study of blood T cell repertoires in COVID-19. Overall study context: Sites in the United States, Italy and Spain provided acute and convalescent COVID-19 samples.

V gave up 2 bases and J gave up 9 bases, with 12 bases separating them. Germline CDR1 reads SGHKS; CDR2 reads YYEKEE (reference sequence). The CDR3 runs 14 residues. TCRdb keeps only in-frame clones here, not all; method: immunoSEQ multiplex PCR. The sample yields 200,000 to 250,000 clones, 86% seen once. Participants spanned ages roughly 18 to 90 years and resided in 20 to 30 US areas. This clone was counted only a few times. What was sequenced was PBMCs or T cells enriched from blood (not recorded which). The origin of this receptor is a woman in her forties with acute COVID-19. The V gene is TRBV5-5, the J gene TRBJ1-6; tentatively, D is TRBD1 (5 bases). The CDR3 region is CASSFGGWASPLHF. Here the CDR3 DNA reads TGTGCCAGCAGCTTCGGGGGTTGGGCTTCACCCCTCCACTTT.